This T cell receptor (beta chain) originates from a study of T cells in Graves' hyperthyroidism and ophthalmopathy. The germline CDR1 and CDR2 sequences are SNHLY and FYNNEI. This CDR3 region has 14 residues. The trim removed 6 bases at V and 1 base at J, leaving 4 bases unmatched. No ophthalmopathy progression within 18 months constituted stable Graves' hyperthyroidism. Newly diagnosed patients aged 18 to 65 had hyperthyroidism of under 2 months' duration. This clonotype was seen ten or more times. Its antigen remains unknown. RNA transcripts yielded amplified TCR beta CDR3 regions. TCR CDR3 regions were first amplified by RT-PCR with HTBI primers. TCRdb re-called the multiplex PCR reads with MiXCR, one entry per CDR3 protein. In the table there are more than 600,000 distinct CDR3 sequences, around 17% of which are singletons. Study-wide points: Most thyroid clonotypes with frequency above 0.001 were detected in blood.

The rearrangement uses TRBV2 and TRBJ2-3; the match to TRBD1 covers 7 bases. The sample consisted of blood. This TCR came from a man aged 18 to 30 with Graves' hyperthyroidism. The CDR3 nucleotides are TGTGCCAGCAGGGTAGGACAGGGCACAGATACGCAGTATTTT. Encoded protein: CASRVGQGTDTQYF. The variable domain in full, with the rest retrieved from reference TRBV2 and TRBJ2-3, is EPEVTQTPSHQVTQMGQEVILRCVPISNHLYFYWYRQILGQKVEFLVSFYNNEISEKSEIFDDQFSVERPDGSNFTLKIRSTKLEDSAMYFCASRVGQGTDTQYFGPGTRLTVL.